Sequencing of this T cell receptor beta chain was carried out in a study of blood T cell repertoires in COVID-19. About the study: Specimens from acute and convalescent COVID-19 originated in the United States, Italy and Spain. T cells, B-cell-depleted T cells, or PBMCs supplied cDNA or gDNA.

TCRdb's table, derived via immunoSEQ multiplex PCR, lists solely in-frame clones and lacks some. Counted here are approximately 50,000 clones, about nine tenths occurring once; the ten biggest clones make up around 6.5%. The CDR3 totals 14 residues. Germline CDR1 is LNHDA and CDR2 is SQIVND (reference sequence). V shed 3 bases and J shed 7 bases, with 10 bases lying between them. The rearrangement joins TRBV19 to TRBJ1-6; D might be TRBD1 (5 bases). Specimen: peripheral blood. The receptor was isolated from a man in his fifties with active COVID-19. The CDR3 region has the DNA TGTGCCAGTAGTATCACAGGCACCAATTCACCCCTCCACTTT. Its protein product is CASSITGTNSPLHF.